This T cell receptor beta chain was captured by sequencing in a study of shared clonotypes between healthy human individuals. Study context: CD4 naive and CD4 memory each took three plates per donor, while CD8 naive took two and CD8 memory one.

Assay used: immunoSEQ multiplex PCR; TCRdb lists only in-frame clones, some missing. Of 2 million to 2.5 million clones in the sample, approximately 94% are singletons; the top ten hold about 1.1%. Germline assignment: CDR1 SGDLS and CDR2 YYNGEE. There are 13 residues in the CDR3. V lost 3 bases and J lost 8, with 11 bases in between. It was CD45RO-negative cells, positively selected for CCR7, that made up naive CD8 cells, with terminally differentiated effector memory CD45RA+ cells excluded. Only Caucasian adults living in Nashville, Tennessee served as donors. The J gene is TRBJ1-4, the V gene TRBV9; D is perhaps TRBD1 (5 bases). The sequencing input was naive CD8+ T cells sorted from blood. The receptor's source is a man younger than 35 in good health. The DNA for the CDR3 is TGTGCCAGCAGCGAGGGGAATGGGGAAAAACTGTTTTTT. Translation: CASSEGNGEKLFF.